This T cell receptor beta chain is from a study of cytomegalovirus exposure and HLA in healthy donors. General study points: Later genetic work tied a missense DCLRE1C variant to beta-chain V and J trimming.

With respect to this clone: Its antigen is as yet unknown.

V was clipped by 1 base and J by 2 bases; unmatched bases: 7. The germline gives CDR1 SGHDN, CDR2 FVKESK. The CDR3 loop spans 17 amino acids. It was with 60 Vbeta and 13 Jbeta primers that the PCR ran. Produced via immunoSEQ multiplex PCR; TCRdb's table is partial and in-frame only. Listed are approximately 180,000 clones; approximately 6.5% falls within the top ten. Sequencing was done on a sample of PBMCs. The V call is TRBV14, the J call TRBJ2-1; 8 bases match TRBD2. This receptor was obtained from a man aged 30 to 45 in good health and CMV-seronegative. CDR3 in DNA: TGTGCCAGCAGCCAAGTGGCTAGCGGGCTCACCTACAATGAGCAGTTCTTC. It translates to CASSQVASGLTYNEQFF.